Included here is one T cell receptor (beta chain) sequence, with context. The target of this receptor is not known. Per-base quality was not reported, and no clone a single base away is much larger than it. Graves' hyperthyroidism was defined as stable when no progression to ophthalmopathy occurred over 18 months of follow-up. Hyperthyroidism patients were newly diagnosed, had a disease duration of under 2 months, and were aged 18 to 65 years. Exclusion was applied to patients with uncontrolled infections, other autoimmune diseases, pregnancy or lactation. Diagnoses were established on the basis of clinical symptoms, serum thyroxine and TRAb, thyroid ultrasound, and orbital computed tomography. Ficoll-Paque density gradient centrifugation was used to isolate PBMCs from approximately 11 ml of fresh peripheral blood. Trizol reagent was used to extract total RNA, and RNA quality was then checked on an Agilent 2100 Bioanalyzer.

The data were taken from a study of T cells in Graves' hyperthyroidism and ophthalmopathy (dated by TCRdb to about 2019). About the full investigation: Peripheral blood was sampled at the time of initial diagnosis, prior to any treatment. Prospective prediction of ophthalmopathy was tested in an independent validation cohort of 18 to 20 hyperthyroidism patients and around 16 patients who later progressed to ophthalmopathy. For training and testing, the 80 to 100 patients in the discovery cohort were randomly divided in a 7:3 ratio. Thyroid tissue and blood T-cell repertoires from several Graves' hyperthyroidism patients were also compared in the study. After sampling, hyperthyroidism patients received methimazole starting at 30 mg daily, and ophthalmopathy patients received high-dose intravenous methylprednisolone. To identify distinguishing TCR V-J signatures, a discovery cohort of around 100 patients was used, comprising fewer than 45 with Graves' ophthalmopathy and some 60 with stable Graves' hyperthyroidism. The paper reports TCR Vbeta CDR3 sequencing of 135 peripheral blood samples: 43 ophthalmopathy, fewer than 85 hyperthyroidism and 17 progressor patients. The study at large found these results: Sample size was not statistically predetermined, and blinding of investigators to group allocation was not performed. In validation, progression to ophthalmopathy was predicted by the model with 70.59% sensitivity and under 85% specificity, a median of roughly 6 months before onset. Most expanded thyroid clonotypes (frequency above 0.001) were also detected in blood, a finding suggesting that blood repertoires may reflect thyroid immune responses. Ophthalmopathy was separated from stable hyperthyroidism by a 13 V-J signature model, with about 86% sensitivity and roughly 84% specificity obtained in cross-validation and 80%/75% obtained in testing.

Reading from cysteine to phenylalanine, the CDR3 counts 13 amino acids. This entry keeps only the CDR3 DNA: 39 bases, framed from base 1. The germline V gene (reference sequence) yields SEHNR for CDR1 and FQNEAQ for CDR2. V loses 10 bases, J loses 5 bases, and the germline ends lie 17 bases apart. Amplification of TCR beta CDR3 regions was carried out from RNA transcripts. For the first round of RT-PCR on the TCR CDR3, the HTBI primer set was used together with the Qiagen OneStep RT-PCR kit. Libraries were constructed in a second round of multiplex PCR, after which size selection and purification were performed. Sequencing of the libraries was done on an Illumina HiSeq2000 using paired-end 100 bp reads. In the authors' own workflow: SOAPnuke was used to process the raw data, removing reads that contained adapters or uncalled bases, had a mean Phred below 15, or lacked an exact match to the constant primer or identifier. COPE v1.2.5 was used to merge high-quality paired reads, and clonotypes were defined as unique nucleotide sequences. MiTCR v1.1 was used to align the clonotypes against IMGT TRBV, TRBD and TRBJ reference segments. The analysis included only V-J combinations with a frequency above 0.0001, which together covered around 99% of the repertoires. The TCS score was defined as the ratio of F50 (clonal expansion) to E x V (chaos), calculated using BLOSUM62-based TCRdist between CDR3 peptides within each V-J. Welch's t-statistics and random forest reduced some 510 V-J features to fewer than 15, which were used in a naive Bayes classifier (R e1071). TCRdb reprocessed the public reads (quality trimming at Q25 with fastp, clone calling with MiXCR) and kept in-frame beta chains. Each record represents a unique CDR3 protein, reported with the most common genes and DNA among its rows. The authors' filters were not applied to this entry. The sample table lists some 700,000 distinct CDR3 sequences, approximately 15% of them with a count of one. Clones ranked in the top ten supply 15% to 19% of the sample.

The sequence was collected from a middle-aged man with Graves' hyperthyroidism. The sequenced sample was blood. Recombination joined TRBV7-9 with TRBJ1-1, and TRBD1 may be the D gene, going by 5 matching bases. CDR3 protein: CATLRRGRTEAFF. The DNA sequence reads TGTGCCACCCTTAGGAGGGGAAGGACTGAAGCTTTCTTT.